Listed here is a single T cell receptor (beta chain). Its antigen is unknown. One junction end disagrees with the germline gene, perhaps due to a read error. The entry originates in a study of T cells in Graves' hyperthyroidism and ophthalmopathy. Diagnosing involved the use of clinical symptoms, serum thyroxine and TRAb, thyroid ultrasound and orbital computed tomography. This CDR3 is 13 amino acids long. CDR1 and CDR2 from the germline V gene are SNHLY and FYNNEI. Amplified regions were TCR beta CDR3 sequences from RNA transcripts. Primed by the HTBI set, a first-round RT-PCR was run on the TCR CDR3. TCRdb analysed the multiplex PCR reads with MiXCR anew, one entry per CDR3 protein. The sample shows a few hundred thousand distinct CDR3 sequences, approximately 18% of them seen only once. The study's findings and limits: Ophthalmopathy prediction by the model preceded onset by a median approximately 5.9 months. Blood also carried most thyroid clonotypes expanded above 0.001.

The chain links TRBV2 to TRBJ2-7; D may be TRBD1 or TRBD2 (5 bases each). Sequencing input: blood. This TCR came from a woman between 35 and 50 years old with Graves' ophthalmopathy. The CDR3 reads CASSLSGTYEQCF. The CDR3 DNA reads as TGTGCCAGCAGTTTATCTGGGACCTACGAGCAGTGCTTC. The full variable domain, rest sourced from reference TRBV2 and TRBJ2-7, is EPEVTQTPSHQVTQMGQEVILRCVPISNHLYFYWYRQILGQKVEFLVSFYNNEISEKSEIFDDQFSVERPDGSNFTLKIRSTKLEDSAMYFCASSLSGTYEQCFGPGTRLTVT.